One sample yielded the 15 T cell receptor beta chains listed below, sequenced in a study of T cells in Graves' hyperthyroidism and ophthalmopathy (dated by TCRdb to the late 2010s). The protocol used for the library was multiplex PCR. Instrument used: Illumina HiSeq 2000. Amplification of TCR beta CDR3 regions was carried out from RNA transcripts. The first round of RT-PCR for the TCR CDR3 was performed with the HTBI primer set and the Qiagen OneStep RT-PCR kit. TCRdb trimmed the raw reads at Q25, called clones with MiXCR and kept productive beta chains. CDR3 protein sequences are deduplicated, and each keeps its most common genes and DNA. A total of hundreds of thousands of distinct CDR3 sequences appear in this sample, around 20% of them only once. The ten biggest clones cover under 45% of the sample. Material for sequencing was blood. These receptors all stem from a man aged 50-59 years with Graves' ophthalmopathy.

The chain joins TRBV7-2 to TRBJ1-6; no firm D call. Germline CDR1 and CDR2: SGHTA and FQGNSA. V lost 1 base, J lost 1 base, and 2 bases lay in between. The CDR3 runs to 14 residues. The DNA of the CDR3 is TGTGCCAGCAGCTTAGGATCCTATAATTCACCCCTCCACTTT. Amino acid sequence: CASSLGSYNSPLHF.

The chain uses TRBV9 and TRBJ2-5, with D possibly being TRBD1 (6 bases). Per germline, CDR1 SGDLS and CDR2 YYNGEE. Trimming shortened V by 0 bases and J by 5 bases, and 17 bases separated the two germline ends. CDR3 length: 16 amino acids. CDR3 nucleotide sequence: TGTGCCAGCAGCGTAGGCCTGGGGGCGGGTGGGGAGACCCAGTACTTC. This sequence encodes CASSVGLGAGGETQYF.

The chain combines TRBV14 with TRBJ2-1; 7 bases fit TRBD2. The CDR3 has 15 amino acids. Losses at the gene ends were 4 bases for V and 1 base for J; bases not matched to a gene: 4. Germline V gene data show CDR1 as SGHDN and CDR2 as FVKESK. The CDR3 sequence: CASSRSSGSYNEQFF. CDR3 coding DNA: TGTGCCAGCAGCCGATCTAGCGGATCCTACAATGAGCAGTTCTTC.

The table lists this clonotype with many counts. This chain connects TRBV2 to TRBJ2-5; TRBD2 is a possible D gene (5 bases). Germline loops: CDR1 SNHLY, CDR2 FYNNEI. The CDR3 has 13 amino acids. Trimming cost V 6 bases and J 13 bases, with 21 bases left between them. CDR3 sequence (DNA): TGTGCCAGCAGCGAGGGTTGGAGCGCATCCTTGTACTTC. Encoded protein: CASSEGWSASLYF. Supplemented by reference TRBV2 and TRBJ2-5, the full variable domain reads EPEVTQTPSHQVTQMGQEVILRCVPISNHLYFYWYRQILGQKVEFLVSFYNNEISEKSEIFDDQFSVERPDGSNFTLKIRSTKLEDSAMYFCASSEGWSASLYFGPGTRLLVL.

J is TRBJ2-5 and V is TRBV6-6; 9 positions agree with TRBD2. Germline CDR1 and CDR2: MNHNY and SVGAGI (reference sequence). This CDR3 has 17 amino acids. Trimming took 5 bases from V and 3 from J; bases not matched to a gene: 13. CDR3 coding DNA: TGTGCCAGCAGTACTAATCTACTAGCGGGCCCGAAAGAGACCCAGTACTTC. This gives the protein CASSTNLLAGPKETQYF.

This clonotype has just a few counts. This chain uses TRBV28 with TRBJ2-6; 8 bases agree with TRBD1. The V and J ends lost 1 base and 1 base, in that order; junction bases with no gene match: 9. The V gene's germline CDR1 is MDHEN and CDR2 SYDVKM. This CDR3 is built from 19 residues. In nucleotides, the CDR3 is TGTGCCAGCAGTTTATTCCGTATGGACAGGGTGTCTGGGGCCAACGTCCTGACTTTC. Amino acid sequence: CASSLFRMDRVSGANVLTF.

This clonotype has just a few counts. The chain employs TRBV2 and TRBJ1-3; D might be TRBD1 (5 bases). Germline V gene data show CDR1 as SNHLY and CDR2 as FYNNEI. The CDR3 contains 15 residues. The V end lost 6 bases, the J end lost 4 bases, and 16 bases lay between the germline ends. The chain's CDR3 is CASRAGVGAGNTIYF. The CDR3, as DNA: TGTGCCAGCAGAGCCGGGGTAGGGGCGGGAAACACCATATATTTT. Filled out from reference TRBV2 and TRBJ1-3, the complete variable domain reads EPEVTQTPSHQVTQMGQEVILRCVPISNHLYFYWYRQILGQKVEFLVSFYNNEISEKSEIFDDQFSVERPDGSNFTLKIRSTKLEDSAMYFCASRAGVGAGNTIYFGEGSWLTVV.

This clonotype was recorded at least ten times. The J gene is TRBJ2-1, the V gene TRBV5-4; no reliable D call. The CDR3 sequence is 11 residues long. V was cut by 4 bases and J by 3 bases, with 2 bases left in between. Germline V lookup: CDR1 SGHNT, CDR2 YYREEE (reference sequence). CDR3 in amino acids: CASSHYNEQFF. As DNA, the CDR3 is TGTGCCAGCAGCCACTACAATGAGCAGTTCTTC.

The V and J genes are TRBV7-3 and TRBJ2-7; the D call may be TRBD1 or TRBD2 (5 bases each). The V gene lost 0 bases and the J gene lost 2 bases, with 11 bases spanning the gap. The CDR3 contains 15 residues. Germline-derived CDR1 and CDR2 are SGHTA and FQGTGA. The DNA of the CDR3 is TGTGCCAGCAGCTTAACGGGGACGGAAGCCTACGAGCAGTACTTC. Translation: CASSLTGTEAYEQYF.

The chain employs TRBV5-4 and TRBJ1-2; 11 bases match TRBD1. The J segment lost 14 bases and the V segment lost 5 bases, leaving 8 bases of the junction unmatched. The CDR3 is made up of 12 amino acids. CDR1 is SGHNT and CDR2 is YYREEE in the germline V gene (reference sequence). The CDR3 DNA reads as TGTGCCAGCAGTGATACGGACAGGGGGCGGACCTTC. Protein sequence: CASSDTDRGRTF.

This clonotype was counted a single time. The chain carries TRBV11-2 and TRBJ2-1; TRBD1 is a possible D gene (7 bases). CDR3 length equals 14 residues. Germline V lookup: CDR1 SGHAT, CDR2 FQNNGV. V was shortened by 5 bases and J by 8 bases, with 16 bases between the two germline ends. The CDR3 nucleotides are TGTGCCAGCAGCCGGGGCAGGGGGGTGGATGAGCAGTTCTTC. Protein product: CASSRGRGVDEQFF.

This clonotype was detected only once. The V gene is TRBV20-1, the J gene TRBJ2-7; perhaps D is TRBD1 or TRBD2 (7 bases each). Germline CDR1 is DFQATT and CDR2 is SNEGSKA (reference sequence). The CDR3 sequence is 14 residues long. V lost 6 bases to trimming and J lost 2 bases, with 17 bases between them. The CDR3 coding sequence is TGCAGTGCCGGAGGGGGGGACAGCCCCTACGAGCAGTACTTC. It specifies CSAGGGDSPYEQYF.

The chain joins TRBV27 to TRBJ2-2; D gene uncertain. The germline CDR1 and CDR2 sequences are MNHEY and SMNVEV (reference sequence). V was cut by 1 base and J by 4 bases, with 4 bases left in between. This CDR3 region has 13 residues. The CDR3 sequence: CASSLFTTGELFF. The DNA for the CDR3 is TGTGCCAGCAGTTTATTTACCACCGGGGAGCTGTTTTTT.

Comments on this clonotype: A much larger clone differs by one base, so this may be a read error. This sequence joins TRBV20-1 and TRBJ2-7; D might be TRBD1 (5 bases). Looked up from germline, CDR1 is DFQATT and CDR2 is SNEGSKA (reference sequence). The CDR3 has 13 residues. Trimming took off 1 base at V and 6 bases at J, with 13 bases between the two ends. The CDR3 DNA is TGCAGTGCTAGAGTTAACCAGGGTGGCGAGCAGTACTTC. It encodes CSARVNQGGEQYF.

This sequence joins TRBV28 and TRBJ2-1; TRBD2 matches at 14 bases. This CDR3 is built from 16 residues. The germline V gene encodes CDR1 MDHEN and CDR2 SYDVKM. V lost 6 bases to trimming and J lost 10 bases; unmatched junction nucleotides: 11. The CDR3 DNA is TGTGCCAGCAGCTCCTCCGGGACTAGCGGGAGTGGGGAGCAGTTCTTC. It specifies CASSSSGTSGSGEQFF. The complete variable domain, with remaining parts taken from reference TRBV28 and TRBJ2-1, reads DVKVTQSSRYLVKRTGEKVFLECVQDMDHENMFWYRQDPGLGLRLIYFSYDVKMKEKGDIPEGYSVSREKKERFSLILESASTNQTSMYLCASSSSGTSGSGEQFFGPGTRLTVL.